This note documents a single TCR beta chain sequence. As yet, its antigen is unknown. Sequencing of DNA taken from cultured CD4+ T cells relied on the Oncomine TCR Beta short-read assay. Using its own MiXCR run on the PCR reads, TCRdb lists one record per CDR3 protein. The sample shows 10,000 to 13,000 distinct CDR3 sequences, 77% of them seen only once. This entry is derived from a study of vaccination and CD4 T cells after COVID-19. Treatment described: approximately 9-day PBMC culture with coronavirus spike peptide pools or control peptides (ViraFEST assay). V gave up 3 bases and J gave up 9 bases; unmatched junction bases: 10. The CDR3 is made up of 13 amino acids. Germline V gene sequence: CDR1 DFQATT, CDR2 SNEGSKA (reference sequence).

V gene TRBV20-1 combines with J gene TRBJ1-1; TRBD1 agrees at 7 bases. Sequenced material: CD4+ T cells from blood, cultured in vitro. The clonotype was recovered from a human donor who had recovered from COVID-19. The CDR3 region has the DNA TGCAGTGCTAGGGTTCCCCGGGACAGCAAAGCTTTCTTT. The encoded protein is CSARVPRDSKAFF.